The clone carrying this T cell receptor (beta chain) was observed a few times. This entry is derived from a study of blood T cells in healthy people across ages. A second PCR, run for about 6 to 11 cycles, used a sample-barcoded 5' primer plus a J-beta primer mix. TCRdb reprocessed the 5' RACE reads with MiXCR, giving one entry per CDR3 protein. Of roughly 800,000 distinct CDR3 sequences in the sample, 25% were seen once. V lost 4 bases to trimming and J lost 3 bases; unmatched junction nucleotides: 17. This CDR3 is built from 18 residues. Per the germline V gene, CDR1 is MNHEY and CDR2 is SMNVEV (reference sequence). This same sample was also part of a study on T cells of mothers and their children. From that report: In this cohort, donors were three healthy Caucasian mothers plus their six children. Reads recorded for TCR beta CDR3 numbered over 8 million per mother and roughly 2.7 million per child. Slightly higher but non-significant overlap marked related mother-child pairs versus unrelated pairs.

This clonotype was sampled from a boy aged 5-17 years in good health. The chain couples TRBV27 to TRBJ2-7; 8 nucleotides align to TRBD2. Sample: blood. The CDR3 region is CASSSTPAIAGLYYEQYF. The CDR3 DNA sequence: TGTGCCAGCAGTTCAACCCCCGCAATAGCGGGGCTTTACTACGAGCAGTACTTC.